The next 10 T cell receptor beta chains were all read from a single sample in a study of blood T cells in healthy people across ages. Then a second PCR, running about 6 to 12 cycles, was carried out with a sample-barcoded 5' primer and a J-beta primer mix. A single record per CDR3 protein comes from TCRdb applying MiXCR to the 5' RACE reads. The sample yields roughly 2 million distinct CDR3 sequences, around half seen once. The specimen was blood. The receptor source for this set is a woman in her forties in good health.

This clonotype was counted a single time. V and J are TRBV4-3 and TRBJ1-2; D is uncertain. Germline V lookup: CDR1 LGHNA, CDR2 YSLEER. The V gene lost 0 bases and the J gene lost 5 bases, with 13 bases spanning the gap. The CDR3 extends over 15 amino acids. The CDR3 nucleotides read TGCGCCAGCAGCCAAGATCCGGGTTTGCTTTATGGCTACACCTTC. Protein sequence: CASSQDPGLLYGYTF.

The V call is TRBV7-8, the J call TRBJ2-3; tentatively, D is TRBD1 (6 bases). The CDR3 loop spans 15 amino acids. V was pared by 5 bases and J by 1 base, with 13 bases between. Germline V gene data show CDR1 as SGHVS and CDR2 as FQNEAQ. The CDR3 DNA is TGTGCCAGCAGCACTTATTGGACAGGCACAGATACGCAGTATTTT. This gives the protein CASSTYWTGTDTQYF.

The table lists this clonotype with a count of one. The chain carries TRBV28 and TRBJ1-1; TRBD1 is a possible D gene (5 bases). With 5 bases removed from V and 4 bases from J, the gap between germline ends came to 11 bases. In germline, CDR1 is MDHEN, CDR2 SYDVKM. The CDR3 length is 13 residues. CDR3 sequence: CASSRHRPTEAFF. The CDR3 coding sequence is TGTGCCAGCAGTCGCCACAGGCCCACTGAAGCTTTCTTT.

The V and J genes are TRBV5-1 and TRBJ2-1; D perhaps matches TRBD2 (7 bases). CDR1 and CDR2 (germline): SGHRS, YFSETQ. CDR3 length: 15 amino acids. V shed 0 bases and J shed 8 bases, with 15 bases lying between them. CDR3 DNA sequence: TGCGCCAGCAGCTTGGACGGGGGGCAAAACGATGAGCAGTTCTTC. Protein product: CASSLDGGQNDEQFF.

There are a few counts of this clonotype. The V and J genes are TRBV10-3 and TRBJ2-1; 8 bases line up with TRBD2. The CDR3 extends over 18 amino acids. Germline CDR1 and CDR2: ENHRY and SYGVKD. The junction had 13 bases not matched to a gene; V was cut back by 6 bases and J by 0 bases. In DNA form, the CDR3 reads TGTGCCATCAGCGATCGGGGGGGGCATCCACGCTCCTACAATGAGCAGTTCTTC. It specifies CAISDRGGHPRSYNEQFF.

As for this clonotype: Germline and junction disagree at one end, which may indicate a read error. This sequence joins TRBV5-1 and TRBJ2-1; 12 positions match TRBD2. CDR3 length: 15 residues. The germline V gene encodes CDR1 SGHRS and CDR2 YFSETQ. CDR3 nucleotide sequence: TGCGCCAGCAGCCTAGGACTAGCGGGGAACAATGGGCAGTTCTTC. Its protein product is CASSLGLAGNNGQFF. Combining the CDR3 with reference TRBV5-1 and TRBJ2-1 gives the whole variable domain KAGVTQTPRYLIKTRGQQVTLSCSPISGHRSVSWYQQTPGQGLQFLFEYFSETQRNKGNFPGRFSGRQFSNSRSEMNVSTLELGDSALYLCASSLGLAGNNGQFFGPGTRLTVL.

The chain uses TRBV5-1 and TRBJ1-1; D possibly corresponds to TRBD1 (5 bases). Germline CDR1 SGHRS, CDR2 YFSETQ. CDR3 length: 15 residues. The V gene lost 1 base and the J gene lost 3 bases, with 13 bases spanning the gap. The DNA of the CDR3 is TGCGCCAGCAGCTTGCTCCAGGGAAGAGACACTGAAGCTTTCTTT. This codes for CASSLLQGRDTEAFF.

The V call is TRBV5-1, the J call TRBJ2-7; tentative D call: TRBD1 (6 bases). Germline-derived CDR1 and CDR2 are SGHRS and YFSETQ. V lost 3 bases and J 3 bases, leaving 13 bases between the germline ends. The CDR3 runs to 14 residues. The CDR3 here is CASSSLGTNYEQYF. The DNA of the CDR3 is TGCGCCAGCAGCTCCCTCGGGACAAACTACGAGCAGTACTTC.

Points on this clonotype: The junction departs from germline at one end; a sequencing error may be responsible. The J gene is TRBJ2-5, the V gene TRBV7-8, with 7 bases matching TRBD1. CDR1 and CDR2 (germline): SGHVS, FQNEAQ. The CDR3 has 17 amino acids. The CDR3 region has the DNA TGCGCCAGCAGCTTACTCGGGACAGTTAGCTCCTACAATGAGCAGTACTTC. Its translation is CASSLLGTVSSYNEQYF.

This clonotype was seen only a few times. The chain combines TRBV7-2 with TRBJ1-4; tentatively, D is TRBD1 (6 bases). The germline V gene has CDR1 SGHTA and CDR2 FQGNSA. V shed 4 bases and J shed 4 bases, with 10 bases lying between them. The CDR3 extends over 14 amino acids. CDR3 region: CASSSQGYNEKLFF. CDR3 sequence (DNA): TGTGCCAGCAGCTCACAGGGCTATAATGAAAAACTGTTTTTT.